This T cell receptor beta chain was found in a study of tissue T cells after allogeneic stem cell transplantation (dated by TCRdb to between 2020 and 2023). Regarding the research as a whole: All GVHD patients received grafts from donors, several unmodified and three CD34-selected to deplete T cells. When multiple samples of a tissue existed, pathologist review of H&E sections prioritized samples with histologically apparent lymphocytes for sequencing. TCR beta repertoires were profiled across many tissues obtained from research autopsies of patients with and without GVHD, as well as in mouse models of GVHD. On the human side, the study was prospective and observational, with no blinding or randomization. Beyond this particular receptor, the publication reports: Only a few T cell clones appeared in more than one patient, yet motif-based clustering showed tissue-specific repertoire signatures that were shared between patients. Within patients, how anatomically similar tissues were was a major factor shaping TCR repertoire composition, regardless of disease or transplant status. Blood and spleen T cells captured only a limited portion of the TCR repertoire detected in tissues, in both patients and mice. The patient cohort was small and varied clinically, and sampling depth was recognized as a limitation. The study did not establish which tissue TCRs were alloreactive or antigen-specific, and some clones may have been host cells that persisted.

From cysteine to phenylalanine, the CDR3 is 14 amino acids long. Only CDR3 DNA remains: 42 bases, in frame from the first base. The germline V gene (reference sequence) supplies CDR1 MNHNY and CDR2 SVGAGI. V loses 7 bases of germline sequence and J loses 4 bases, and the interval between the two ends is 16 bases. The sample's time point label is to be understood as: human tissue collected at research (rapid) autopsy. Over a roughly three-year period, a research-autopsy study prospectively enrolled six or seven adult allo-HCT recipients who had steroid-refractory GVHD. Gastrointestinal GVHD was present in all GVHD patients, several lines of GVHD-directed therapy were administered to all GVHD patients, and skin involvement was additionally present in several GVHD patients. After a median post-mortem interval of roughly 9.4 hours, the autopsy tissues collected included GI sites spanning esophagus to rectum, along with liver, skin and lymphoid organs including spleen. Autopsy specimens were bisected, with one portion flash-frozen in liquid nitrogen and the remainder formalin-fixed, and GI outer muscle layers were removed. To extract genomic DNA from frozen tissues, either the Mag-Bind Blood & Tissue DNA HDQ 96 Kit on a Chemagic 360 or the DNeasy Blood & Tissue Kit was used. Because of concern about red blood cell contamination, extracted DNA was further purified using the Genomic DNA Clean & Concentrator-25 kit.

Notes on this clone: The specificity of this receptor is unknown. No clone much larger than this one lies a single base away; base qualities are absent.

Library construction relied on the immunoSEQ multiplex PCR assay. Adaptive Biotechnologies performed TCRbeta CDR3 sequencing at survey depth and reported CDR3 sequences, V/J genes, productive frequency, and template counts. TCR beta CDR3 regions were amplified from genomic DNA instead of RNA. The published analysis was carried out like this. Pairwise repertoire overlap between tissues was quantified with Jensen-Shannon divergence, where 1 means complete divergence and 0 identical. Tissues were grouped by single-linkage agglomerative hierarchical clustering of pairwise JSD values, and the clustering results were shown as dendrograms. GLIPH2 was run on all patient samples with simulation_depth 1000, kmer_min_depth 3, cdr3_length_cutoff 8, keeping groups with more than two unique CDR3s. A standardized tissue-overlap score extrapolated Jaccard GLIPH-group overlap across patients to a standard repertoire size of 1000 clones. To look at how diversity was associated with clinical or experimental variables, linear mixed-effect models were used, with tissue treated as a fixed effect and individual treated as a random effect. The immuneACCESS repertoire file appears here via TCRdb, limited to in-frame rearrangements. These files lack a portion of the clones; in checked studies, under half of the deficit traces to unresolved V genes, and the cause of the others is not known. V and J calls plus clone size are reproduced from that table; the DNA served to infer D and trimming. The sample has fewer than 2,500 clones on record, approximately 76% of them singletons. 5.5% to 8% of the sample is in the top ten clones.

The clonotype was recovered from a male patient between 40 and 69 years old with steroid-refractory graft-versus-host disease after an allogeneic stem cell transplant. Donor T cells from the graft may be present among the T cells after a transplant. The rearranged segments are TRBV6-6 and TRBJ1-2; a tentative D call is TRBD1 (6 bases match). The sample was ileal tissue, taken at autopsy. The nucleotide sequence reads TGTGCCAGCATTTCCACACAGGGTACCTATGGCTACACCTTC. The resulting protein is CASISTQGTYGYTF.